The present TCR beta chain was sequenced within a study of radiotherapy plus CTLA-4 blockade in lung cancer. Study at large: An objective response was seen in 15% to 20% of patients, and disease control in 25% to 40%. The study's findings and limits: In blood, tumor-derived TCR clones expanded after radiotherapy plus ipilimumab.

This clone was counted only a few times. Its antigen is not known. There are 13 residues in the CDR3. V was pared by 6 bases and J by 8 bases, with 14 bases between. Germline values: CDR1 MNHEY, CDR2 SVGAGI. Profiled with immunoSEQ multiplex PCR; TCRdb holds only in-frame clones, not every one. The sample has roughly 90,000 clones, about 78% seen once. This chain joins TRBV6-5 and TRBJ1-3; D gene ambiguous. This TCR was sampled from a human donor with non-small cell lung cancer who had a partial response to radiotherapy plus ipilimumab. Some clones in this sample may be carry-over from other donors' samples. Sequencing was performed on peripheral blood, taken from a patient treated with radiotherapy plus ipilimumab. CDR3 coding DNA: TGTGCCAGCAGACTAGATCCGAGGGACACCATATATTTT. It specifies CASRLDPRDTIYF.